One sample yielded the 16 T cell receptor beta chains listed below, sequenced in a study of shared clonotypes between healthy human individuals. It was CD45RO-negative cells, positively selected for CCR7, that made up naive CD8 cells, with terminally differentiated effector memory CD45RA+ cells excluded. TCRdb's table, derived via immunoSEQ multiplex PCR, lists solely in-frame clones and lacks some. The sample consists of 760,000 or so clones, just over 95% of them appearing once. Sequenced: naive CD8+ T cells sorted from blood. Receptors originate from a young man in good health.

The chain joins TRBV6-5 to TRBJ1-2; 9 bases are a match to TRBD1. J lost 7 bases, V lost 2 bases, and 8 bases had no gene match. The CDR3 spans 15 residues. The germline V gene encodes CDR1 MNHEY and CDR2 SVGAGI. The CDR3 spells CASSYGNRGRGGYTF. The DNA of the CDR3 is TGTGCCAGCAGTTACGGCAACAGGGGGCGCGGTGGCTACACCTTC.

This chain connects TRBV19 to TRBJ2-5; the match to TRBD2 covers 10 bases. Per germline, CDR1 LNHDA and CDR2 SQIVND (reference sequence). The ends lost 6 bases at V and 5 bases at J; junction bases unmatched: 6. The CDR3 is 14 amino acids. CDR3 nucleotide sequence: TGTGCCAGTAGCGCTAGCGGGAGTCGGGAGACCCAGTACTTC. Translated, it gives CASSASGSRETQYF.

The chain employs TRBV28 and TRBJ2-3, with no clear D. V was pared by 6 bases and J by 3 bases, with 7 bases between. CDR3 length: 12 residues. The V gene's germline CDR1 is MDHEN and CDR2 SYDVKM. CDR3 sequence reads: CASSYPTDTQYF. The CDR3 DNA sequence: TGTGCCAGCAGCTACCCAACAGATACGCAGTATTTT.

This clone is a singleton in its sample. The V and J genes are TRBV27 and TRBJ2-3, with 10 bases aligning to TRBD1. V shed 5 bases, J shed 4 bases, and the junction held 9 bases outside the gene matches. The germline V gene has CDR1 MNHEY and CDR2 SMNVEV (reference sequence). The CDR3 has 16 amino acids. The CDR3 reads CASSARQGARADTQYF. DNA of the CDR3: TGTGCCAGCAGTGCCCGACAGGGGGCGCGGGCAGATACGCAGTATTTT.

In its sample, this clone was seen once. The gene calls are TRBV27 and TRBJ2-7, with D possibly TRBD2 on 5 matching bases. The CDR3 sequence is 17 residues long. The germline CDR1 and CDR2 sequences are MNHEY and SMNVEV (reference sequence). V shed 5 bases and J shed 2 bases, with 22 bases lying between them. The CDR3 is CASSEWTGTDNTYEQYF. CDR3 nucleotide sequence: TGTGCCAGCAGTGAATGGACGGGAACCGACAACACCTACGAGCAGTACTTC.

The chain is built from TRBV7-9 and TRBJ1-2; 7 bases fit TRBD1. CDR1 and CDR2 from the germline V gene are SEHNR and FQNEAQ (reference sequence). With V trimmed by 1 base and J by 4 bases, 3 bases remained unmatched. The CDR3 consists of 14 residues. DNA for the CDR3: TGTGCCAGCAGCTTAGGGACAGGACTCTATGGCTACACCTTC. Amino acids: CASSLGTGLYGYTF.

The CDR3: CASSDGLSGANVLTF. The CDR3 DNA sequence: TGCGCCAGCAGCGACGGTTTAAGCGGGGCCAACGTCCTGACTTTC. V and J are TRBV10-1 and TRBJ2-6; D unresolved. Trimming pared 6 bases from V and 4 bases from J, leaving 13 bases between. The CDR3 runs to 15 residues. The germline gives CDR1 WNHNN, CDR2 SYGVQD (reference sequence).

This rearrangement joins TRBV27 to TRBJ1-5, with D hard to call. There are 15 residues in the CDR3. Trimming left V 5 bases short and J 5 bases short, with 16 bases between. The germline V gene has CDR1 MNHEY and CDR2 SMNVEV (reference sequence). The CDR3 region has the DNA TGTGCCAGCAGTCCTCGGAGTGGGTTTCATCAGCCCCAGCATTTT. Translating gives CASSPRSGFHQPQHF.

CDR3: CASLNGGSPHNEQFF. CDR3 coding DNA: TGTGCCAGCCTAAATGGCGGGAGTCCCCACAATGAGCAGTTCTTC. This rearrangement joins TRBV28 to TRBJ2-1; 7 bases agree with TRBD2. The CDR3 loop spans 15 amino acids. With V trimmed by 8 bases and J by 5 bases, 12 bases remained unmatched. CDR1 is MDHEN and CDR2 is SYDVKM in the germline V gene. Based on the CDR3 plus reference TRBV28 and TRBJ2-1, the full variable domain is DVKVTQSSRYLVKRTGEKVFLECVQDMDHENMFWYRQDPGLGLRLIYFSYDVKMKEKGDIPEGYSVSREKKERFSLILESASTNQTSMYLCASLNGGSPHNEQFFGPGTRLTVL.

V and J are TRBV14 and TRBJ2-1; 9 bases are shared with TRBD2. J lost 1 base, V lost 4 bases, and 5 bases had no gene match. CDR1 is SGHDN, CDR2 FVKESK, per germline. The CDR3 contains 16 residues. As DNA, the CDR3 is TGTGCCAGCAGCCCCCAGCGGGAGGTTTCCTACAATGAGCAGTTCTTC. Protein: CASSPQREVSYNEQFF.

The chain uses TRBV7-9 and TRBJ1-2; 10 nucleotides match TRBD1. Germline trimming cut 5 bases from V and 3 bases from J; bases unmatched to any gene: 9. This CDR3 is 16 amino acids long. CDR1 and CDR2 (germline): SEHNR, FQNEAQ (reference sequence). In DNA, the CDR3 is TGTGCCAGCAGCCGGCCCGGGACAGGGGCCGACTATGGCTACACCTTC. Translating it yields CASSRPGTGADYGYTF.

The rearrangement uses TRBV27 and TRBJ2-1, with TRBD1 as a possible D gene (6 bases). The germline V gene encodes CDR1 MNHEY and CDR2 SMNVEV (reference sequence). The germline V and J ends were trimmed by 5 bases and 7 bases, with 15 bases remaining between them. The CDR3 has 14 amino acids. CDR3 nucleotide sequence: TGTGCCAGCAGTCCCCGGCAGGGGTGGAATGAGCAGTTCTTC. It specifies CASSPRQGWNEQFF.

This sequence joins TRBV19 and TRBJ2-7; 16 bases match TRBD2. Germline CDR1 LNHDA, CDR2 SQIVND (reference sequence). With V trimmed by 5 bases and J by 6 bases, 22 bases remained unmatched. The CDR3 has 21 amino acids. The CDR3 loop reads CASSLLGLGTSGRARRIEQYF. CDR3 coding DNA: TGTGCCAGTAGTCTTCTGGGACTGGGGACTAGCGGGAGGGCCAGAAGGATCGAGCAGTACTTC.

The chain employs TRBV10-3 and TRBJ2-4, with D unclear. Germline V gene sequence: CDR1 ENHRY, CDR2 SYGVKD. The CDR3 contains 19 residues. V shed 0 bases and J shed 0 bases, with 18 bases lying between them. CDR3 DNA: TGTGCCATCAGTGAGTCGATGGACCTCAATTTTCTAGCCAAAAACATTCAGTACTTC. Protein: CAISESMDLNFLAKNIQYF.

The chain couples TRBV14 to TRBJ2-7; perhaps TRBD2 as D (5 bases). The CDR3 contains 12 residues. V was shortened by 4 bases and J by 6 bases, with 10 bases between the two germline ends. CDR1 and CDR2 (germline): SGHDN, FVKESK. This chain's CDR3 is CASSPAGTEQYF. The CDR3 DNA is TGTGCCAGCAGCCCCGCGGGTACCGAGCAGTACTTC.

The rearrangement uses TRBV15 and TRBJ2-5; perhaps TRBD1 as D (6 bases). The V gene's germline CDR1 is LNHNV and CDR2 YYDKDF (reference sequence). This CDR3 has 16 residues. V was cut by 7 bases and J by 2 bases, with 20 bases left in between. The CDR3 spells CATIQGTNRAQETQYF. CDR3 DNA sequence: TGTGCCACCATTCAGGGTACGAACAGGGCGCAAGAGACCCAGTACTTC.